The present T cell receptor (beta chain) was sequenced within a study of tumor-infiltrating lymphocytes in primary liver carcinoma (dated by TCRdb to 2015 to 2018). Some background on the complete study: Of the five patients (three men and two women, aged 30 to 69 years), four had hepatocellular carcinoma and one had combined HCC and intrahepatic cholangiocarcinoma. Roughly 3.5 to 7.5 million productive TCRbeta reads were obtained per sample, and no significant difference in read depth was found between tissue types. Repertoires from technical replicates were highly reproducible, with mean shared-clone rates roughly 0.89 and correlation coefficients above 0.95. A total of roughly 35 specimens from 5 patients, comprising roughly 25 tumor regions, 5 adjacent noncancerous liver tissues and 5 peripheral blood samples, were covered by TCRbeta repertoire sequencing. The study combined TCRbeta repertoire sequencing, expression microarrays and whole-exome sequencing across five regions of each liver tumor, with adjacent normal tissue and blood. Tumors of the five patients were stage T1-T3 N0M0 with maximum diameters of about 4.2 to 10 cm.

General findings and caveats noted by the study authors: The top 250 clones made up a significantly larger repertoire fraction in tumors than in blood (p = 0.039). Because the samples were bulk and unsorted, CD4+ and CD8+ T cell repertoires could not be compared. Because only the TCR beta chain was sequenced and unpaired alpha chains were not captured, true repertoire diversity is likely underestimated. The study included only four to six patients, and the authors note findings should be validated in a larger study. Consistent with antigen-driven expansion, pairs of tumor regions showed higher repertoire overlap (mean approximately 35%) than either tumor-adjacent pairs (around 17%) or tumor-blood pairs (roughly 15%).

Using a constant-region primer and ProtoScript II reverse transcriptase, TCRbeta-specific cDNA was reverse-transcribed from around 500 ng total RNA. Three nested multiplex PCR rounds, following a slightly modified ARM-PCR procedure, were used to build the TCRbeta libraries. Each of the first two PCR rounds ran for approximately 10 cycles using multiplex TRBV1-TRBV30 forward primers together with a Cbeta reverse primer. A final 25-cycle PCR with Deep VentR polymerase added sample barcodes and Illumina adapters. Before sequencing, amplicons of 200-500 bp were purified from gel using a QIAquick gel extraction kit. An Illumina HiSeq 2500 was used to sequence the TCRbeta amplicons, generating 250-bp paired-end reads. In the authors' own workflow: Reads were quality-trimmed with Trimmomatic v0.33, and paired reads were merged with FLASH v1.2.11 to recover full CDR3 sequences. V, D and J germline segments were assigned to the rearranged TCRbeta sequences by MiGEC v1.2.1b. Clonotype statistics and Shannon-Wiener diversity indices were calculated with VDJtools v1.0.0. To cut down on sampling bias, every analysis after diversity analysis relied on just the 250 most abundant clonotypes from each sample. TCRdb applied fastp at Q25 and MiXCR to the public reads, then kept only in-frame beta chains. Identical CDR3 proteins give one entry, which carries the most common genes and DNA. These V and J calls originate from TCRdb's pipeline instead of the authors' own analysis. The sample data list 37,000 or so distinct CDR3 sequences, and approximately 82% of these were observed just once. The ten largest account for approximately 37% of the sample.

Concerning this clonotype: Its antigen specificity is not known. The CDR3 does not end in the conserved phenylalanine or tryptophan, so this is likely a read error.

Without any cell sorting, total RNA and DNA were extracted together from roughly 20-30 mg of bulk tissue using the AllPrep DNA/RNA mini kit. Surgical resection was performed in China between 2015 and March 2016 on a handful of patients with histopathologically diagnosed primary liver carcinoma. At the time of sampling, the patients were treatment-naive and had chronic HBV infection. Fresh tumor and adjacent tissue pieces were bisected, with one half stored in RNAlater at -80 degrees C and the other half sent for histology. The germline ends are 16 bases apart after V is trimmed by 7 bases and J by 0 bases. The CDR3 is 17 residues long, counting both termini. Only the CDR3 portion is preserved as DNA: 51 bases, with reading frame beginning at the first base. Based on the germline V gene, the CDR1 and CDR2 sequences are MNHNS and SASEGT.

This sequence was found in a man in his forties or fifties with primary liver carcinoma and hepatitis B virus infection. The rearrangement joined TRBV6-1 to TRBJ1-6; matching of 5 bases hints at TRBD1 as the D gene. The source material was tumor-adjacent normal liver tissue. For the CDR3, the sequence is CASTLGDPSSYNSPLHY. The sequenced DNA is TGTGCCAGCACCCTCGGGGACCCGAGCTCCTATAATTCACCCCTCCACTAC.